Detailed here is one TCR beta chain. Its antigen is unidentified. This entry is derived from a study of CD8+ T cells in alopecia areata. Looking at the study overall: Patients remained on tofacitinib for 6 to 18 months and then went 6 months without it.

Study-wide points: Compared with mice, patients displayed less clear TCR sharing, possibly for HLA-related reasons.

In each case, RNA was isolated and then reverse transcribed into cDNA as the sequencing template. Here immunoSEQ multiplex PCR was the method, and the copy in TCRdb shows in-frame clones only, minus some. The sample has some 51,000 clones, around 96% seen once. Specimens obtained from alopecia areata patients comprised lesional scalp punch biopsies and peripheral blood. Between the trimmed V and J ends, which lost 8 bases and 0 bases, there was a span of 8 bases. The germline gives CDR1 LNHDA, CDR2 SQIVND (reference sequence). The CDR3 spans 13 residues. The source of this sequence is a human donor with alopecia areata. The material sequenced was CD8+ T cells sorted from blood, taken at week 0. The chain couples TRBV19 to TRBJ1-3; D is ambiguous. CDR3 in amino acids: CASGPSSGNTIYF. The CDR3 region has the DNA TGTGCCAGTGGACCCTCCTCTGGAAACACCATATATTTT. The whole variable domain, remainder taken from reference TRBV19 and TRBJ1-3, is DGGITQSPKYLFRKEGQNVTLSCEQNLNHDAMYWYRQDPGQGLRLIYYSQIVNDFQKGDIAEGYSVSREKKESFPLTVTSAQKNPTAFYLCASGPSSGNTIYFGEGSWLTVV.